This TCR beta chain was documented in a study of T cell responses to AZD1222 COVID-19 vaccine. Notes on this clone: Its target is unknown.

Clones were sequenced by immunoSEQ multiplex PCR, and TCRdb holds only the in-frame ones, with some missing. The sample contains around 110,000 clones, approximately 90% of which appear only once. Study-level results: Spike-specific TCRs gained breadth and depth after people received two AZD1222 doses.

The V gene end was trimmed by 5 bases and the J gene end by 4 bases; junction bases not matched to a gene: 10. The V gene's germline CDR1 is SGHTA and CDR2 FQGTGA. CDR3 length equals 17 residues. The rearrangement links TRBV7-3 to TRBJ2-1; 11 bases line up with TRBD2. The sample in question was peripheral blood, obtained on day 0 of AZD1222 vaccination. This receptor was obtained from an adult in good health. CDR3 residues: CASSQSGTSGNYNEQFF. The CDR3 coding sequence is TGTGCCAGCAGCCAATCCGGGACTAGCGGCAATTACAATGAGCAGTTCTTC.